Following are 9 T cell receptor beta chains from one sample sequenced in a study of CD8 T cells in ankylosing spondylitis. From the 5' RACE reads, TCRdb called clonotypes with MiXCR, one entry per CDR3 protein. The sample includes roughly 30,000 distinct CDR3 sequences, around 5.2% seen only once; the top ten take about 1.8%. Sequenced sample: blood, either unsorted or a sorted T cell fraction (not recorded which). The receptors were sampled from a female donor with ankylosing spondylitis or in good health (not recorded which).

This clonotype was observed many times. The chain carries TRBV9 and TRBJ2-4; 8 positions match TRBD1. Germline V gene data show CDR1 as SGDLS and CDR2 as YYNGEE. This CDR3 spans 16 amino acids. The V and J ends lost 3 bases and 3 bases, in that order; junction bases with no gene match: 8. The CDR3 protein is CASSGGQGFGKNIQYF. The CDR3 region has the DNA TGTGCCAGCAGCGGTGGACAGGGCTTTGGCAAAAACATTCAGTACTTC.

This CDR3 reads CASSYRGGSTDTQYF. The CDR3 DNA reads as TGTGCCAGCAGCTATAGGGGTGGCAGCACAGATACGCAGTATTTT. The genes are TRBV9 and TRBJ2-3; maybe TRBD1 (5 bases). The CDR3 extends over 15 amino acids. Germline V gives CDR1 SGDLS, CDR2 YYNGEE. The V end was cut by 4 bases, the J end by 0 bases, with 12 bases between.

This clonotype was observed at least ten times. The genes are TRBV9 and TRBJ2-5; D unresolved. V lost 0 bases to trimming and J lost 5 bases, with 14 bases between them. The CDR3 totals 15 residues. Germline CDR1 SGDLS, CDR2 YYNGEE. The CDR3 sequence: CASSVGDVPGETQYF. The CDR3 region has the DNA TGTGCCAGCAGCGTAGGCGACGTCCCCGGCGAGACCCAGTACTTC.

This clonotype was seen at least ten times. The chain is built from TRBV9 and TRBJ1-1; tentatively, D is TRBD1 (6 bases). Germline CDR1 SGDLS, CDR2 YYNGEE. Trimming cost V 0 bases and J 8 bases, with 17 bases left between them. This CDR3 contains 15 residues. DNA for the CDR3: TGTGCCAGCAGCGTAGGGACCGGGACACCCAGAGAAGCTTTCTTT. Protein product: CASSVGTGTPREAFF. Supplemented by reference TRBV9 and TRBJ1-1, the full variable domain reads DSGVTQTPKHLITATGQRVTLRCSPRSGDLSVYWYQQSLDQGLQFLIQYYNGEERAKGNILERFSAQQFPDLHSELNLSSLELGDSALYFCASSVGTGTPREAFFGQGTRLTVV.

By share of the sample, this clonotype is medium-sized. The V gene is TRBV9, the J gene TRBJ2-5, with D tentatively TRBD1 (5 bases). Germline lookup yields CDR1 SGDLS and CDR2 YYNGEE. V was pared by 3 bases and J by 4 bases, with 10 bases between. This CDR3 is built from 13 residues. CDR3 in amino acids: CASSGRVGETQYF. The CDR3, as DNA: TGTGCCAGCAGCGGCAGGGTTGGAGAGACCCAGTACTTC.

This clonotype was detected ten times or more. The V and J genes are TRBV9 and TRBJ2-1, with 12 bases identical to TRBD2. The CDR3 contains 16 residues. Trimming at V came to 3 bases and at J to 6 bases, leaving 7 bases not matched to a gene. Germline V gene sequence: CDR1 SGDLS, CDR2 YYNGEE. CDR3 nucleotide sequence: TGTGCCAGCAGCGATCTACTAGCGGGAGGATTCAATGAGCAGTTCTTC. This translates into CASSDLLAGGFNEQFF.

This clonotype was counted between two and nine times. This rearrangement joins TRBV9 to TRBJ2-1; 13 bases align to TRBD2. CDR1 SGDLS and CDR2 YYNGEE come from the germline V gene. The J segment lost 0 bases and the V segment lost 0 bases, leaving 3 bases of the junction unmatched. The CDR3 sequence is 18 residues long. The CDR3 reads CASSVELAGGSSYNEQFF. For the CDR3, the DNA is TGTGCCAGCAGCGTAGAACTAGCGGGGGGGAGCTCCTACAATGAGCAGTTCTTC.

This clonotype was found many times. The chain links TRBV9 to TRBJ1-5; 8 bases agree with TRBD1. The CDR3 spans 16 residues. V was pared by 3 bases and J by 3 bases, with 8 bases of the junction left unmatched. Germline V gives CDR1 SGDLS, CDR2 YYNGEE. CDR3 loop: CASSAGTGGINQPQHF. Written as DNA, the CDR3 is TGTGCCAGCAGCGCCGGGACAGGAGGAATCAATCAGCCCCAGCATTTT.

V gene TRBV9 combines with J gene TRBJ2-5; 8 nucleotides match TRBD1. CDR3 length: 14 amino acids. In germline, CDR1 is SGDLS, CDR2 YYNGEE. V lost 0 bases to trimming and J lost 5 bases; unmatched junction nucleotides: 3. In DNA, the CDR3 is TGTGCCAGCAGCGTAGATCACAGGGGGGAGACCCAGTACTTC. Protein sequence: CASSVDHRGETQYF.